This entry lists 16 T cell receptor beta chains sequenced from one sample in a study of early T cells in non-severe SARS-CoV-2 infection. In TCRdb, the 5' RACE reads were re-called with MiXCR into one record per CDR3 protein. This sample carries about 59,000 distinct CDR3 sequences, around 12% of them seen once, and the ten largest clones take less than 1.5%. Sequencing was done on a sample of whole blood. The receptors shown here come from an adult who was a healthcare worker with PCR-confirmed SARS-CoV-2 infection or an uninfected control (not recorded which).

Ten or more counts support this clonotype. This chain uses TRBV4-1 with TRBJ2-5; TRBD1 is a possible D gene (6 bases). The V gene lost 0 bases and the J gene lost 4 bases, with 15 bases spanning the gap. The CDR3 covers 16 residues. Germline V gene data show CDR1 as MGHRA and CDR2 as YSYEKL. In DNA, the CDR3 is TGCGCCAGCAGCCAAGATCTGCTCGGCAGGGGAGAGACCCAGTACTTC. Residues: CASSQDLLGRGETQYF.

This clonotype showed up just a few times. This sequence joins TRBV7-2 and TRBJ1-2; D may be TRBD1 (5 bases). With 2 bases removed from V and 4 bases from J, the gap between germline ends came to 8 bases. Germline CDR1 reads SGHTA; CDR2 reads FQGNSA. The CDR3 is 13 residues long. In DNA form, the CDR3 reads TGTGCCAGCAGCTTACAGGGAGGCTATGGCTACACCTTC. It encodes CASSLQGGYGYTF.

The CDR3 DNA is TGTGCCAGCGGATTGACGGGGGGCCCCACAGATACGCAGTATTTT. Protein sequence: CASGLTGGPTDTQYF. V usage is TRBV6-1 and J usage is TRBJ2-3, with TRBD2 as a possible D gene (7 bases). The germline V and J ends were trimmed by 8 bases and 2 bases, with 17 bases remaining between them. The CDR3 contains 15 residues. Germline CDR1 and CDR2: MNHNS and SASEGT.

The sample holds many counts of this clonotype. V and J are TRBV7-8 and TRBJ2-7; 7 nucleotides agree with TRBD1. V was pared by 5 bases and J by 0 bases, with 4 bases of the junction left unmatched. The germline V gene has CDR1 SGHVS and CDR2 FQNEAQ. This CDR3 contains 14 residues. CDR3 DNA sequence: TGTGCCAGCAGCGAGACAGGGAGCTCCTACGAGCAGTACTTC. This sequence encodes CASSETGSSYEQYF.

This clonotype was counted many times. The J gene is TRBJ1-5, the V gene TRBV21-1; TRBD1 reflects the table's D call only, with no check against the DNA. TRBV21-1 is designated a pseudogene. The CDR3 is 14 amino acids. CDR3 loop: CASKGGQDNQPQHF. DNA for the CDR3: TGTGCCAGCAAGGGAGGACAGGACAATCAGCCCCAGCATTTT.

This clonotype was picked up one time. V and J are TRBV29-1 and TRBJ2-5; D not resolved. There are 13 residues in the CDR3. V shed 5 bases and J shed 1 base, with 11 bases lying between them. Germline CDR1 is SQVTM and CDR2 is ANQGSEA. In DNA, the CDR3 is TGCAGCGTTCGAGGACGGTTCCAAGAGACCCAGTACTTC. Its translation is CSVRGRFQETQYF.

This clonotype was seen only a few times. V is TRBV29-1 and J is TRBJ2-7; D is ambiguous. The CDR3 has 13 residues. Germline CDR1 is SQVTM and CDR2 is ANQGSEA. The V gene lost 2 bases and the J gene lost 2 bases, with 10 bases spanning the gap. The CDR3 reads CSVETGGTYEQYF. DNA for the CDR3: TGCAGCGTTGAAACGGGTGGAACCTACGAGCAGTACTTC.

This clonotype was seen ten or more times. The V and J genes are TRBV7-2 and TRBJ1-3; tentative D call: TRBD1 (6 bases). Germline assignment: CDR1 SGHTA and CDR2 FQGNSA. The CDR3 sequence is 14 residues long. Deletions cut 5 bases from V and 4 bases from J, with 12 bases between. The CDR3 region is CASSPPGQGNTIYF. In DNA form, the CDR3 reads TGTGCCAGCAGCCCGCCCGGACAGGGAAACACCATATATTTT.

This clonotype was seen more than once but under ten times. V is TRBV30 and J is TRBJ1-2; D gene ambiguous. Trimming pared 1 base from V and 5 bases from J, leaving 8 bases between. Germline V gives CDR1 GTSNPN, CDR2 SVGIG (reference sequence). The CDR3 consists of 12 residues. For the CDR3, the DNA is TGTGCCTGGAGTGGTCAGTGGTATGGCTACACCTTC. Its translation: CAWSGQWYGYTF.

This clonotype was picked up many times. The rearrangement joins TRBV5-6 to TRBJ2-3; a possible D gene is TRBD2 (6 bases). Germline CDR1 and CDR2: SGHDT and YYEEEE. The V end lost 3 bases, the J end lost 3 bases, and 14 bases lay between the germline ends. The CDR3 sequence is 15 residues long. CDR3 sequence reads: CASSSSETRTDTQYF. The CDR3, as DNA: TGTGCCAGCAGCTCGTCCGAGACTAGAACAGATACGCAGTATTTT.

This clonotype is a singleton in its sample. The genes are TRBV7-9 and TRBJ2-7; tentatively, D is TRBD1 (6 bases). This CDR3 region has 13 residues. Germline V CDR1 and CDR2: SEHNR, FQNEAQ (reference sequence). V lost 5 bases, J lost 7 bases, and 15 bases lay in between. The CDR3 DNA reads TGTGCCAGCAGCCTCAAGGGGGAAGGGGAGCAGTACTTC. Protein: CASSLKGEGEQYF.

The chain carries TRBV7-6 and TRBJ2-3; 9 nucleotides align to TRBD1. The ends lost 4 bases at V and 2 bases at J; junction bases unmatched: 10. The germline V gene encodes CDR1 SGHVS and CDR2 FNYEAQ. The CDR3 contains 17 residues. CDR3 sequence (DNA): TGTGCCAGCAGCTCCATGGTCCGGGACAGGGCCACAGATACGCAGTATTTT. This gives the protein CASSSMVRDRATDTQYF. The whole variable domain, filled in from reference TRBV7-6 and TRBJ2-3, reads GAGVSQSPRYKVTKRGQDVALRCDPISGHVSLYWYRQALGQGPEFLTYFNYEAQQDKSGLPNDRFSAERPEGSISTLTIQRTEQRDSAMYRCASSSMVRDRATDTQYFGPGTRLTVL.

This clonotype came up many times. For the CDR3, the DNA is TGTGCCACAACCGGGACAGGGCCACACGAGCAGTACTTC. It encodes CATTGTGPHEQYF. The chain joins TRBV2 to TRBJ2-7; 9 nucleotides agree with TRBD1. The CDR3 runs to 13 residues. Losses at the gene ends were 10 bases for V and 5 bases for J; bases not matched to a gene: 9. Germline V gene sequence: CDR1 SNHLY, CDR2 FYNNEI. The variable domain in full, completed from reference TRBV2 and TRBJ2-7, reads EPEVTQTPSHQVTQMGQEVILRCVPISNHLYFYWYRQILGQKVEFLVSFYNNEISEKSEIFDDQFSVERPDGSNFTLKIRSTKLEDSAMYFCATTGTGPHEQYFGPGTRLTVT.

This sequence joins TRBV19 and TRBJ1-2, with D perhaps matching TRBD1 (5 bases). This CDR3 has 12 residues. The germline gives CDR1 LNHDA, CDR2 SQIVND (reference sequence). V was shortened by 3 bases and J by 10 bases, with 12 bases between the two germline ends. CDR3 sequence: CASSIGGDPYTF. CDR3 bases: TGTGCCAGTAGTATCGGCGGGGACCCCTACACCTTC.

This clonotype was detected ten times or more. J is TRBJ2-7 and V is TRBV18, with D possibly being TRBD1 (5 bases). There are 14 residues in the CDR3. Germline CDR1 KGHSH, CDR2 LQKENI. V lost 3 bases to trimming and J lost 1 base, with 10 bases between them. CDR3 nucleotide sequence: TGTGCCAGCTCACCGGCAGGGCTTTCCTACGAGCAGTACTTC. It translates to CASSPAGLSYEQYF. Full variable domain (remainder filled in from reference TRBV18 and TRBJ2-7): NAGVMQNPRHLVRRRGQEARLRCSPMKGHSHVYWYRQLPEEGLKFMVYLQKENIIDESGMPKERFSAEFPKEGPSILRIQQVVRGDSAAYFCASSPAGLSYEQYFGPGTRLTVT.

This clonotype has only a few counts. The chain recombines TRBV29-1 with TRBJ2-3; 7 bases are a match to TRBD2. The CDR3 contains 14 residues. Germline CDR1 is SQVTM and CDR2 is ANQGSEA. V shed 4 bases, J shed 2 bases, and the junction held 6 bases outside the gene matches. The CDR3 spells CSVVDSGHTDTQYF. The CDR3 nucleotides are TGCAGCGTTGTTGATAGCGGGCACACAGATACGCAGTATTTT.